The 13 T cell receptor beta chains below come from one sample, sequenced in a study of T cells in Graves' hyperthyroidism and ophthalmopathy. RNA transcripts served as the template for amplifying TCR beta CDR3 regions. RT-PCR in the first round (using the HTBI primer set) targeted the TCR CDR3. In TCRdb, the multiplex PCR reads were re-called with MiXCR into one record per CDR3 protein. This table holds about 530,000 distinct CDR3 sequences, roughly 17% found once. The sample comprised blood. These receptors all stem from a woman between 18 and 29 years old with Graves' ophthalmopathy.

CDR3 bases: TGTGCCAGCAGCTTATTCCCCGGGACTAGCGGGAGGGCCGTGGATACAGATACGCAGTATTTT. Protein: CASSLFPGTSGRAVDTDTQYF. This rearrangement joins TRBV7-8 to TRBJ2-3; 16 bases fit TRBD2. Germline V gives CDR1 SGHVS, CDR2 FQNEAQ. CDR3 size: 21 residues. V lost 2 bases to trimming and J lost 3 bases; unmatched junction nucleotides: 14.

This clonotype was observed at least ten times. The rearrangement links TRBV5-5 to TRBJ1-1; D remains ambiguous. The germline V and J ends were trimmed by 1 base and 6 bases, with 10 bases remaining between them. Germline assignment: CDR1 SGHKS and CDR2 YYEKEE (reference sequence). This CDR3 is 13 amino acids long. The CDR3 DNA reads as TGTGCCAGCAGCTTGCGGGAGGGTCCTGAAGCTTTCTTT. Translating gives CASSLREGPEAFF.

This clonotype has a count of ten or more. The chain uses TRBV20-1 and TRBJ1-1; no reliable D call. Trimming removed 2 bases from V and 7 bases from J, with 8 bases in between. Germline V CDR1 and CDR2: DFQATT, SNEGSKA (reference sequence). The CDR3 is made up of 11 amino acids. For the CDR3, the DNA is TGCAGTGCTAGATCGGTGGGTGAAGCTTTCTTT. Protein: CSARSVGEAFF.

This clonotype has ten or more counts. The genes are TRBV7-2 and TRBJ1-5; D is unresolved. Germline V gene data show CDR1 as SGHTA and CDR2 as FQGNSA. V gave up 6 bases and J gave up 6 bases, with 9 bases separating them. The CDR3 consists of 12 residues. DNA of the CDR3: TGTGCCAGCAGTTCGCCCGGTCAGCCCCAGCATTTT. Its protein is CASSSPGQPQHF.

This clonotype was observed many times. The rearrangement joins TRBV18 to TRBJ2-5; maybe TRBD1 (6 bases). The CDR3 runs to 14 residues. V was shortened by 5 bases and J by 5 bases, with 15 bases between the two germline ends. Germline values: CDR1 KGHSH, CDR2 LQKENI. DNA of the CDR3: TGTGCCAGCTCAGAGAGACAGGATCGGGAGACCCAGTACTTC. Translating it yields CASSERQDRETQYF.

The CDR3 sequence is CASSSTEGDTQYF. The DNA for the CDR3 is TGTGCCAGCAGCTCAACTGAAGGGGATACGCAGTATTTT. This chain uses TRBV5-6 with TRBJ2-3; no reliable D call. The CDR3 has 13 residues. The V gene's germline CDR1 is SGHDT and CDR2 YYEEEE. V lost 3 bases to trimming and J lost 6 bases, with 11 bases between them.

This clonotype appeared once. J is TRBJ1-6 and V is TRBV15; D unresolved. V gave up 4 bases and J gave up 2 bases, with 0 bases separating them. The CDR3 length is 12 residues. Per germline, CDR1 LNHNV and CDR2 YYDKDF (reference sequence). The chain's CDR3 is CATSTYNSPLHF. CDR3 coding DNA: TGTGCCACCAGCACCTATAATTCACCCCTCCACTTT.

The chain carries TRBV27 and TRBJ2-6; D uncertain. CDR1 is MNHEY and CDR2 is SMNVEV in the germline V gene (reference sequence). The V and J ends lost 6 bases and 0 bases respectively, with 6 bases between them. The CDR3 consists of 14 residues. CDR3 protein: CASRQSSGANVLTF. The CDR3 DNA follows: TGTGCCAGCAGACAGAGCTCTGGGGCCAACGTCCTGACTTTC.

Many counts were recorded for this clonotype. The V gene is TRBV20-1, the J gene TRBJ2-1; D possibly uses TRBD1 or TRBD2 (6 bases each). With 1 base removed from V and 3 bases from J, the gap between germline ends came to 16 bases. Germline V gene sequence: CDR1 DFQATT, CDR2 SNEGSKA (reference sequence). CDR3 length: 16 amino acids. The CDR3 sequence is CSARVTGAALYNEQFF. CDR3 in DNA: TGCAGTGCTAGAGTTACGGGGGCAGCGCTCTACAATGAGCAGTTCTTC.

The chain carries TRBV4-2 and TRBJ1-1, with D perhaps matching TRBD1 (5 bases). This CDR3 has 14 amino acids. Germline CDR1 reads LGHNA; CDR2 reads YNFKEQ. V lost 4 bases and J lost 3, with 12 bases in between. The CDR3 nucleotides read TGTGCCAGCAGCCCAAGGGGCGCGGACACTGAAGCTTTCTTT. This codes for CASSPRGADTEAFF.

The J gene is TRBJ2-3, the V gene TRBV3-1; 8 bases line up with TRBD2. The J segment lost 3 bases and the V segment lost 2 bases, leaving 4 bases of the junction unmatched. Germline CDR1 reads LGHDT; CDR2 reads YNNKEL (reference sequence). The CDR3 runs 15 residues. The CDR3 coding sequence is TGTGCCAGCAGCCAATCCCTAGCGGGTACAGATACGCAGTATTTT. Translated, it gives CASSQSLAGTDTQYF.

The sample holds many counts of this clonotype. The DNA for the CDR3 is TGTGCCTGGAGGGGGTATCAAGGCTACACCTTC. The encoded protein is CAWRGYQGYTF. V is TRBV30 and J is TRBJ1-2, with unresolved D. V dropped 3 bases and J dropped 8 bases, with 10 bases sitting between them. Germline CDR1 is GTSNPN and CDR2 is SVGIG (reference sequence). This CDR3 is 11 amino acids long. Using reference TRBV30 and TRBJ1-2 for the parts outside the CDR3, the full variable domain is SQTIHQWPATLVQPVGSPLSLECTVEGTSNPNLYWYRQAAGRGLQLLFYSVGIGQISSEVPQNLSASRPQDRQFILSSKKLLLSDSGFYLCAWRGYQGYTFGSGTRLTVV.

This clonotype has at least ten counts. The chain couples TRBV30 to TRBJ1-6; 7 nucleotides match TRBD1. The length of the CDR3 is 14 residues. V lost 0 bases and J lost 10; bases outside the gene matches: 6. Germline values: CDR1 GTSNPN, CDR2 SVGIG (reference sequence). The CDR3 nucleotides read TGTGCCTGGAGTGTAGGTACAGGGGAATCACCCCTCCACTTT. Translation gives CAWSVGTGESPLHF.